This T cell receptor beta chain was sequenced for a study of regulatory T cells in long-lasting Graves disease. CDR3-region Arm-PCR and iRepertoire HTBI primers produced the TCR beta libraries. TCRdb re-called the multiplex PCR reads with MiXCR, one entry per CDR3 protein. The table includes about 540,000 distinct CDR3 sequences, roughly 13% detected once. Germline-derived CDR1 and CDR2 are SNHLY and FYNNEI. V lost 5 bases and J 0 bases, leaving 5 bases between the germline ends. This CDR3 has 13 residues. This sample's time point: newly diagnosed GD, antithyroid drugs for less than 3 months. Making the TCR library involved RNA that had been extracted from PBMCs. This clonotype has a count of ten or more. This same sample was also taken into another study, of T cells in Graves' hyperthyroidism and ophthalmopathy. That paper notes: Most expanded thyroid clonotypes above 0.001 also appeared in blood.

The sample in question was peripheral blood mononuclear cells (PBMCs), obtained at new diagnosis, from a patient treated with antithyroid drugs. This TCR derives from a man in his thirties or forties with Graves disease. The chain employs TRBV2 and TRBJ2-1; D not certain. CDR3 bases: TGTGCCAGCAGTCCCGCCTCCTACAATGAGCAGTTCTTC. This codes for CASSPASYNEQFF.